The 29 T cell receptor beta chains below were found in one sample sequenced in a study of T cell repertoires in cytomegalovirus infection. TCRdb redid the calling of the reads with MiXCR, one entry per CDR3 protein. Among fewer than 200,000 distinct CDR3 sequences listed, about 15% were seen once. The source material was PBMCs. These receptors originate from a human donor in good health (CMV status not recorded). Some clones in this sample may be carry-over from other donors' samples.

The J gene is TRBJ2-3, the V gene TRBV7-2; D perhaps matches TRBD2 (6 bases). The CDR3 extends over 16 amino acids. V lost 5 bases and J lost 2, with 17 bases in between. CDR1 and CDR2 (germline): SGHTA, FQGNSA. CDR3 protein: CASSLEKLAYTDTQYF. DNA of the CDR3: TGTGCCAGCAGCCTAGAAAAGCTAGCGTACACAGATACGCAGTATTTT.

The CDR3 protein is CASSSTDGRGALHF. The CDR3 nucleotides read TGTGCCAGCAGTTCCACTGACGGACGGGGGGCCCTCCACTTT. The chain combines TRBV6-5 with TRBJ1-6; a weak D match, TRBD1 (5 bases). The CDR3 consists of 14 residues. CDR1 and CDR2 from the germline V gene are MNHEY and SVGAGI. With 4 bases removed from V and 14 bases from J, the gap between germline ends came to 18 bases.

This clonotype was picked up a small number of times. The rearrangement links TRBV6-1 to TRBJ2-5; TRBD2 matches at 7 bases. The ends lost 3 bases at V and 5 bases at J; junction bases unmatched: 3. The CDR3 totals 13 residues. Germline loops: CDR1 MNHNS, CDR2 SASEGT. CDR3 in DNA: TGTGCCAGCAGTGACGCGGGAGTCGAGACCCAGTACTTC. Its protein product is CASSDAGVETQYF.

V usage is TRBV29-1 and J usage is TRBJ1-3, with D unclear. The CDR3 contains 11 residues. V lost 4 bases and J 1 base, leaving 2 bases between the germline ends. Per the germline V gene, CDR1 is SQVTM and CDR2 is ANQGSEA. The CDR3 nucleotides are TGCAGCGTTGGGTCTGGAAACACCATATATTTT. It encodes CSVGSGNTIYF. Filled out from reference TRBV29-1 and TRBJ1-3, the complete variable domain reads SAVISQKPSRDICQRGTSLTIQCQVDSQVTMMFWYRQQPGQSLTLIATANQGSEATYESGFVIDKFPISRPNLTFSTLTVSNMSPEDSSIYLCSVGSGNTIYFGEGSWLTVV.

This clonotype has ten or more counts. This chain uses TRBV4-1 with TRBJ2-1; the match to TRBD1 covers 8 bases. The CDR3 sequence is 17 residues long. Germline loops: CDR1 MGHRA, CDR2 YSYEKL. V lost 1 base, J lost 6 bases, and 11 bases stayed unmatched. The CDR3 DNA sequence: TGCGCCAGCAGCCAAGTTCTCTGGGACAGGTCGTCCAATGAGCAGTTCTTC. It yields the protein CASSQVLWDRSSNEQFF.

For this clonotype: The missing conserved phenylalanine or tryptophan at the end of this CDR3 makes a read error likely. The DNA is left out, because the CDR3 cannot be placed on it with certainty; the CDR3 is given as TCRdb lists it. The V call is TRBV6-8, the J call TRBJ2-4; the D call of TRBD1 is as the table states it, not checked on the DNA. The germline gives CDR1 MNHGY, CDR2 SAAAGT. 17 amino acids form the CDR3, both terminal residues included. The CDR3 spells CASSYLREGAAKNIQSL.

Ten or more counts support this clonotype. V and J are TRBV25-1 and TRBJ1-3; weak D call: TRBD1 (5 bases). CDR1 is MGHDK and CDR2 is SYGVNS in the germline V gene. This CDR3 contains 14 residues. V was clipped by 3 bases and J by 2 bases, with 8 bases between them. In nucleotides, the CDR3 is TGTGCCAGCAGTGATGGAGGGGCTGGAAACACCATATATTTT. It specifies CASSDGGAGNTIYF.

This clonotype was counted ten times or more. V and J are TRBV7-2 and TRBJ1-2; the D is unclear. V lost 5 bases and J 8 bases, leaving 21 bases between the germline ends. There are 15 residues in the CDR3. In germline, CDR1 is SGHTA, CDR2 FQGNSA. CDR3 amino acids: CASSARIGKIEGYTF. CDR3 coding DNA: TGTGCCAGCAGCGCCAGGATTGGCAAAATCGAAGGCTACACCTTC.

The genes are TRBV7-9 and TRBJ2-2, with 11 bases identical to TRBD2. The CDR3 is 18 amino acids. Trimming cost V 0 bases and J 2 bases; bases outside gene matches: 5. From germline, CDR1 is SEHNR and CDR2 FQNEAQ (reference sequence). CDR3 nucleotides: TGTGCCAGCAGCTTAGCGGAACTAGCGGGAGTTAACACCGGGGAGCTGTTTTTT. This codes for CASSLAELAGVNTGELFF.

CDR3 sequence (DNA): TGTGCCAGCACCCACGGGATGCAGGTCAATGGCTACACCTTC. As protein: CASTHGMQVNGYTF. The chain is built from TRBV7-9 and TRBJ1-2; D remains ambiguous. The CDR3 runs 14 residues. Trimming pared 7 bases from V and 6 bases from J, leaving 18 bases between. Germline CDR1 SEHNR, CDR2 FQNEAQ (reference sequence). Full variable domain (rest looked up from reference TRBV7-9 and TRBJ1-2): DTGVSQNPRHKITKRGQNVTFRCDPISEHNRLYWYRQTLGQGPEFLTYFQNEAQLEKSRLLSDRFSAERPKGSFSTLEIQRTEQGDSAMYLCASTHGMQVNGYTFGSGTRLTVV.

This clonotype was observed many times. Here the CDR3 DNA reads TGTGCCAGCAGCTTAAATCGTGCACTAGCGGTCCAAGAGACCCAGTACTTC. Translating it yields CASSLNRALAVQETQYF. The chain has TRBV7-2 and TRBJ2-5; 8 positions match TRBD2. There are 17 residues in the CDR3. Germline-derived CDR1 and CDR2 are SGHTA and FQGNSA. The trim removed 2 bases at V and 1 base at J, leaving 9 bases unmatched. Based on the CDR3 plus reference TRBV7-2 and TRBJ2-5, the full variable domain is GAGVSQSPSNKVTEKGKDVELRCDPISGHTALYWYRQSLGQGLEFLIYFQGNSAPDKSGLPSDRFSAERTGGSVSTLTIQRTQQEDSAVYLCASSLNRALAVQETQYFGPGTRLLVL.

In this sample, this clonotype turned up many times. The gene calls are TRBV7-9 and TRBJ2-1, with 7 positions matching TRBD1. The CDR3 length is 14 residues. With 5 bases clipped from V and 5 bases from J, the junction kept 6 bases outside the gene matches. Germline V gene sequence: CDR1 SEHNR, CDR2 FQNEAQ (reference sequence). The CDR3 DNA reads TGTGCCAGCAGCCACCAGGACAGGCACAATGAGCAGTTCTTC. Its protein product is CASSHQDRHNEQFF.

The table lists this clonotype with a few counts. V gene TRBV28 combines with J gene TRBJ1-6; D remains unclear. The germline CDR1 and CDR2 sequences are MDHEN and SYDVKM. The CDR3 is made up of 12 amino acids. Between the trimmed V and J ends, which lost 5 bases and 15 bases, there was a span of 14 bases. DNA for the CDR3: TGTGCCAGCAGTCCCAACCCTCGACACCTCCACTTT. Translated: CASSPNPRHLHF.

The V and J genes are TRBV6-2 or TRBV6-3 and TRBJ1-2; the match to TRBD1 covers 7 bases. Per germline, CDR1 MNHEY and CDR2 SVGEGT. J lost 4 bases, V lost 10 bases, and 6 bases had no gene match. The length of the CDR3 is 12 residues. The CDR3 is CATEKGAYGYTF. In DNA form, the CDR3 reads TGTGCCACCGAGAAGGGGGCCTATGGCTACACCTTC.

This clonotype was picked up many times. The V and J genes are TRBV28 and TRBJ2-7; D gene ambiguous. The CDR3 has 12 amino acids. V was cut by 6 bases and J by 3 bases, with 9 bases left in between. CDR1 and CDR2 from the germline V gene are MDHEN and SYDVKM. CDR3 residues: CASSPQLYEQYF. The DNA of the CDR3 is TGTGCCAGCAGCCCCCAACTCTACGAGCAGTACTTC.

The chain combines TRBV29-1 with TRBJ2-2; 7 nucleotides agree with TRBD1. V shed 4 bases, J shed 4 bases, and the junction held 9 bases outside the gene matches. Germline CDR1 is SQVTM and CDR2 is ANQGSEA. This CDR3 region has 15 residues. The CDR3 nucleotides are TGCAGCGTTGGCTCACAGGGGTGGTCCACCGGGGAGCTGTTTTTT. It codes for CSVGSQGWSTGELFF.

This clonotype was detected ten times or more. J is TRBJ1-3 and V is TRBV10-3; 9 positions agree with TRBD1. This CDR3 has 18 amino acids. J was trimmed by 4 bases and V by 7 bases; bases with no gene match: 17. CDR1 and CDR2 from the germline V gene are ENHRY and SYGVKD. This CDR3 reads CAITSRLTGQGSGNTIYF. As DNA, the CDR3 is TGTGCCATCACCTCTCGGTTAACCGGACAGGGGTCCGGAAACACCATATATTTT.

This clonotype was observed at least ten times. This sequence joins TRBV6-2 or TRBV6-3 and TRBJ2-1; TRBD2 aligns across 12 bases. The ends lost 8 bases at V and 9 bases at J; junction bases unmatched: 11. Per the germline V gene, CDR1 is MNHEY and CDR2 is SVGEGT. This CDR3 spans 15 amino acids. CDR3 bases: TGTGCCAGCGGCTCTAGCGGGAGGGCCTGGGGTGAGCAGTTCTTC. It is translated as CASGSSGRAWGEQFF.

This chain joins TRBV14 and TRBJ2-7; tentatively, D is TRBD2 (7 bases). Germline loops: CDR1 SGHDN, CDR2 FVKESK. The CDR3 runs to 15 residues. Trimming shortened V by 5 bases and J by 4 bases, and 18 bases separated the two germline ends. CDR3 sequence: CASSVAGAGRYEQYF. In DNA, the CDR3 is TGTGCCAGCAGCGTCGCGGGGGCCGGCCGTTACGAGCAGTACTTC.

This clonotype was observed many times. The chain combines TRBV12-3 or TRBV12-4 with TRBJ1-1, with 7 positions matching TRBD1. Trimming at V came to 3 bases and at J to 5 bases, leaving 6 bases not matched to a gene. The length of the CDR3 is 14 residues. CDR3 nucleotide sequence: TGTGCCAGCAGTTTGTACAGGGGAAGTACTGAAGCTTTCTTT. Its protein is CASSLYRGSTEAFF.

The rearrangement joins TRBV25-1 to TRBJ2-1; tentatively, D is TRBD1 or TRBD2 (7 bases each). Germline lookup yields CDR1 MGHDK and CDR2 SYGVNS. V was pared by 1 base and J by 6 bases, with 16 bases between. The CDR3 loop spans 16 amino acids. The CDR3 reads CASSESLSRGGNEQFF. Here the CDR3 DNA reads TGTGCCAGCAGTGAATCATTATCCAGGGGGGGCAATGAGCAGTTCTTC.

In this sample, this clonotype turned up a few times. The rearrangement uses TRBV15 and TRBJ1-6; D possibly corresponds to TRBD1 (5 bases). The germline gives CDR1 LNHNV, CDR2 YYDKDF (reference sequence). This CDR3 region has 16 residues. The V gene lost 1 base and the J gene lost 7 bases, with 14 bases spanning the gap. The CDR3 is CATSRAPGTANSPLHF. CDR3 bases: TGTGCCACCAGCAGAGCTCCCGGGACGGCCAATTCACCCCTCCACTTT.

This clonotype was counted many times. The chain employs TRBV28 and TRBJ1-2; no firm D call. Germline loops: CDR1 MDHEN, CDR2 SYDVKM. V lost 5 bases, J lost 1 base, and 8 bases lay in between. This CDR3 is 13 amino acids long. The CDR3 DNA is TGTGCCAGCAGTCGCCCGGATAACTATGGCTACACCTTC. This gives the protein CASSRPDNYGYTF.

This clonotype was observed a handful of times. CDR3 sequence reads: CASSETMGSTEAFF. The CDR3 DNA is TGTGCCAGCAGTGAAACAATGGGGAGCACTGAAGCTTTCTTT. V is TRBV6-1 and J is TRBJ1-1; D remains ambiguous. The V end lost 2 bases, the J end lost 4 bases, and 11 bases lay between the germline ends. The CDR3 has 14 residues. Germline V gives CDR1 MNHNS, CDR2 SASEGT.

The table lists this clonotype with many counts. This chain joins TRBV7-2 and TRBJ2-7; 10 bases agree with TRBD2. V lost 1 base to trimming and J lost 6 bases; unmatched junction nucleotides: 6. This CDR3 is 15 amino acids long. Germline loops: CDR1 SGHTA, CDR2 FQGNSA. CDR3 nucleotides: TGTGCCAGCAGCTTAGGAGCGGGAGGGCCGGTCGAGCAGTACTTC. This encodes CASSLGAGGPVEQYF.

This clonotype showed up just a few times. The V gene is TRBV11-2, the J gene TRBJ1-1, with D perhaps matching TRBD1 (5 bases). The CDR3 consists of 17 residues. CDR1 and CDR2 from the germline V gene are SGHAT and FQNNGV. Trimming cost V 2 bases and J 2 bases, with 18 bases left between them. The chain's CDR3 is CASSLSLWQGRNTEAFF. The DNA for the CDR3 is TGTGCCAGCAGCTTATCCCTGTGGCAGGGTCGAAACACTGAAGCTTTCTTT.

There are many counts of this clonotype. This chain links TRBV11-2 with TRBJ2-3, with D possibly TRBD2 on 5 matching bases. V dropped 8 bases and J dropped 0 bases, with 12 bases sitting between them. CDR1 SGHAT and CDR2 FQNNGV come from the germline V gene. This CDR3 is built from 14 residues. CDR3 sequence reads: CASGGFTSTDTQYF. CDR3 in DNA: TGTGCCAGCGGAGGTTTTACTAGCACAGATACGCAGTATTTT.

This clonotype was picked up many times. The chain combines TRBV7-2 with TRBJ2-2, with a tentative D call TRBD2 (6 bases). Germline CDR1 and CDR2: SGHTA and FQGNSA. This CDR3 is built from 16 residues. V was cut by 2 bases and J by 1 base, with 11 bases left in between. The CDR3 region has the DNA TGTGCCAGCAGCTTATTCGGGAGAGAGAACACCGGGGAGCTGTTTTTT. Protein sequence: CASSLFGRENTGELFF.

This clonotype occurred many times. The chain is built from TRBV5-6 and TRBJ1-4, with a weak D call TRBD1 (6 bases). This CDR3 comprises 16 residues. Germline CDR1 SGHDT, CDR2 YYEEEE. Deletions cut 4 bases from V and 0 bases from J, with 13 bases between. DNA for the CDR3: TGTGCCAGCAGCCCCGGGGGCATTACAACTAATGAAAAACTGTTTTTT. This gives the protein CASSPGGITTNEKLFF.